This entry lists 11 T cell receptor beta chains sequenced from one sample in a study of T cells in Graves' hyperthyroidism and ophthalmopathy. TCR beta CDR3 regions were amplified from RNA. With the HTBI primer set, the TCR CDR3 went through a first round of RT-PCR. TCRdb reanalysed the multiplex PCR reads using MiXCR and keeps one entry per CDR3 protein. The table shows 270,000 or so distinct CDR3 sequences, with roughly 15% occurring only once. Sample: blood. The receptors here all came from a woman aged 50 to 60 with Graves' hyperthyroidism that later progressed to Graves' ophthalmopathy.

Points on this clonotype: A single base separates this from a much larger clone, so it may be a read error. The V call is TRBV3-1, the J call TRBJ2-1; D is unclear. The CDR3 consists of 15 residues. CDR1 and CDR2 from the germline V gene are LGHDT and YNNKEL (reference sequence). The CDR3 DNA follows: TGTGCCGGCAGCCAAATTAAGGGTCTAGACGATGAGCAGTTCTTC. It codes for CAGSQIKGLDDEQFF.

Turning to this clonotype: A read error may explain this, as a much larger clone is one base away. The chain has TRBV30 and TRBJ2-2, with D possibly TRBD1 on 6 matching bases. The CDR3 is 12 residues long. V was trimmed by 8 bases and J by 6 bases, leaving 13 bases between them. Germline CDR1 and CDR2: GTSNPN and SVGIG (reference sequence). Here the CDR3 reads CAITGTSGELFF. In DNA, the CDR3 is TGTGCCATAACCGGGACATCCGGGGAGCTGTTTTTT.

This clonotype was detected many times. The V and J genes are TRBV29-1 and TRBJ1-1, with 9 bases fitting TRBD1. The CDR3 is 14 amino acids. The germline V gene has CDR1 SQVTM and CDR2 ANQGSEA. Trimming at V came to 6 bases and at J to 5 bases, leaving 10 bases not matched to a gene. The CDR3 loop reads CSVGTGNMGTEAFF. CDR3 coding DNA: TGCAGCGTGGGGACAGGGAACATGGGGACTGAAGCTTTCTTT.

This clonotype was recorded many times. An end of the junction does not agree with germline; a read error may underlie this. The chain has TRBV28 and TRBJ2-7, with TRBD1 as a possible D gene (7 bases). Germline CDR1 MDHEN, CDR2 SYDVKM. This CDR3 spans 16 amino acids. As DNA, the CDR3 is TGTGCCAGCGCCACCGGCGGCGGGACAGCCGCCTACAAGCAGTACTTC. Translation gives CASATGGGTAAYKQYF.

The chain recombines TRBV5-1 with TRBJ2-1, with TRBD2 matching over 13 bases. With V trimmed by 4 bases and J by 7 bases, 14 bases remained unmatched. Germline loops: CDR1 SGHRS, CDR2 YFSETQ. The CDR3 consists of 18 residues. The CDR3 nucleotides read TGCGCCAGCAGCAGGGAACCGGGACTAGCGGGATATCTTAATGAGCAGTTCTTC. Translation: CASSREPGLAGYLNEQFF.

The chain couples TRBV7-2 to TRBJ2-5; 10 bases fit TRBD1. This CDR3 has 16 residues. Germline V gene data show CDR1 as SGHTA and CDR2 as FQGNSA. V trimming: 4 bases; J trimming: 4 bases; junction bases outside the gene matches: 9. CDR3 sequence: CASSSPDRGSRETQYF. In DNA form, the CDR3 reads TGTGCCAGCAGCTCCCCGGACAGGGGGAGTCGAGAGACCCAGTACTTC.

The sample holds many counts of this clonotype. V is TRBV11-2 and J is TRBJ2-5, with TRBD1 matching over 9 bases. Germline V lookup: CDR1 SGHAT, CDR2 FQNNGV. Trimming removed 4 bases from V and 1 base from J; junction bases left unmatched: 4. The CDR3 loop spans 15 amino acids. CDR3: CASSSGQGTQETQYF. CDR3 DNA sequence: TGTGCCAGCAGCTCGGGACAGGGAACCCAAGAGACCCAGTACTTC.

Many counts were recorded for this clonotype. The gene calls are TRBV3-1 and TRBJ2-3, with a tentative D call TRBD2 (5 bases). Deletions cut 4 bases from V and 6 bases from J, with 14 bases between. Germline V gene data show CDR1 as LGHDT and CDR2 as YNNKEL (reference sequence). There are 14 residues in the CDR3. For the CDR3, the DNA is TGTGCCAGCAGCCCATGGGGAGAGGCGGATACGCAGTATTTT. Its translation is CASSPWGEADTQYF.

This clonotype was recorded many times. V gene TRBV6-1 combines with J gene TRBJ2-6, with 8 bases matching TRBD1. In germline, CDR1 is MNHNS, CDR2 SASEGT. The CDR3 is 16 amino acids. Unmatched junction bases numbered 7, after V lost 7 bases and J lost 2 bases. For the CDR3, the DNA is TGTGCCAGCAACTTTCTACAGGGGGCTGGGGCCAACGTCCTGACTTTC. Encoded protein: CASNFLQGAGANVLTF.

This clonotype was found many times. The chain uses TRBV20-1 and TRBJ2-1; 8 bases line up with TRBD1. The junction had 10 bases not matched to a gene; V was cut back by 0 bases and J by 3 bases. CDR3 length: 17 residues. Germline-derived CDR1 and CDR2 are DFQATT and SNEGSKA (reference sequence). The CDR3 DNA sequence: TGCAGTGCTAGAGAGTTCACCCGGGACAGGATCTACAATGAGCAGTTCTTC. Protein sequence: CSAREFTRDRIYNEQFF.

This rearrangement joins TRBV4-1 to TRBJ2-2; no clear D. CDR1 is MGHRA and CDR2 is YSYEKL in the germline V gene. This CDR3 spans 14 amino acids. V was cut by 8 bases and J by 2 bases, with 12 bases left in between. The DNA of the CDR3 is TGCGCCAGCGCGAATAGAGTTAACACCGGGGAGCTGTTTTTT. This translates into CASANRVNTGELFF.